The 32 T cell receptor beta chains below come from one sample, sequenced in a study of blood T cell repertoires in COVID-19. The repertoire was sequenced with immunoSEQ multiplex PCR; TCRdb's copy has only in-frame clones and lacks some. The sample has around 24,000 clones; around 79% are singletons. The sequenced sample consisted of peripheral blood. Receptors were obtained from a man older than 75 with active or convalescent COVID-19.

The chain is built from TRBV18 and TRBJ1-1, with D unclear. Germline V gives CDR1 KGHSH, CDR2 LQKENI. The V and J ends lost 10 bases and 6 bases respectively, with 12 bases between them. The length of the CDR3 is 11 residues. CDR3 sequence (DNA): TGTGCCACCGCCGGAGGGCCTGAAGCTTTCTTT. Encoded protein: CATAGGPEAFF.

The genes are TRBV20-1 and TRBJ1-1; D is undetermined. Germline values: CDR1 DFQATT, CDR2 SNEGSKA (reference sequence). This CDR3 contains 12 residues. The V end lost 3 bases, the J end lost 1 base, and 6 bases lay between the germline ends. The CDR3 spells CSASVRNTEAFF. CDR3 in DNA: TGCAGTGCTAGTGTTAGGAACACTGAAGCTTTCTTT.

The J gene is TRBJ2-2, the V gene TRBV19; D may be TRBD2 (5 bases). This CDR3 is 14 amino acids long. Germline V gene lookup returns CDR1 LNHDA and CDR2 SQIVND (reference sequence). V dropped 3 bases and J dropped 4 bases, with 9 bases sitting between them. CDR3 DNA sequence: TGTGCCAGTAGTATGAGCGGTTTCACCGGGGAGCTGTTTTTT. Its translation: CASSMSGFTGELFF. The whole variable domain, filled in from reference TRBV19 and TRBJ2-2, reads DGGITQSPKYLFRKEGQNVTLSCEQNLNHDAMYWYRQDPGQGLRLIYYSQIVNDFQKGDIAEGYSVSREKKESFPLTVTSAQKNPTAFYLCASSMSGFTGELFFGEGSRLTVL.

The chain employs TRBV5-1 and TRBJ2-1, with 12 bases matching TRBD2. CDR3 size: 16 residues. The germline CDR1 and CDR2 sequences are SGHRS and YFSETQ. V trimming: 3 bases; J trimming: 2 bases; junction bases outside the gene matches: 3. CDR3 in DNA: TGCGCCAGCAGCTCCGGACTAGCGGGGCCCTACAATGAGCAGTTCTTC. Its translation is CASSSGLAGPYNEQFF.

This rearrangement joins TRBV9 to TRBJ2-5; possible D gene TRBD2, 6 bases. V lost 0 bases to trimming and J lost 5 bases, with 14 bases between them. The CDR3 covers 15 residues. In germline, CDR1 is SGDLS, CDR2 YYNGEE. The CDR3 DNA follows: TGTGCCAGCAGCGTAGGAGGGAACCGGGGGGAGACCCAGTACTTC. It is translated as CASSVGGNRGETQYF.

This clone was seen more than once but under ten times. The chain carries TRBV5-1 and TRBJ2-5, with 11 bases lining up with TRBD1. The CDR3 is made up of 15 amino acids. V shed 4 bases, J shed 1 base, and the junction held 3 bases outside the gene matches. The V gene's germline CDR1 is SGHRS and CDR2 YFSETQ. CDR3 nucleotides: TGCGCCAGCAGCGGCGGGACAGGGGGCCAAGAGACCCAGTACTTC. It encodes CASSGGTGGQETQYF.

The chain recombines TRBV7-8 with TRBJ1-1, with TRBD1 as a possible D gene (5 bases). The CDR3 is 15 residues long. V was trimmed by 0 bases and J by 5 bases, leaving 13 bases between them. CDR1 and CDR2 (germline): SGHVS, FQNEAQ. CDR3 amino acids: CASSLAGGYGTEAFF. CDR3 nucleotide sequence: TGTGCCAGCAGCTTAGCGGGGGGTTACGGGACTGAAGCTTTCTTT.

This clone was detected a few times. This sequence joins TRBV7-9 and TRBJ2-3; 9 bases map to TRBD2. The CDR3 loop spans 14 amino acids. The V gene's germline CDR1 is SEHNR and CDR2 FQNEAQ (reference sequence). With V trimmed by 5 bases and J by 6 bases, 6 bases remained unmatched. CDR3 sequence reads: CASSPRTSVDTQYF. Here the CDR3 DNA reads TGTGCCAGCAGCCCCCGGACTAGCGTGGATACGCAGTATTTT.

In its sample, this clone was seen once. This sequence joins TRBV4-1 and TRBJ1-2; 11 bases are a match to TRBD1. The CDR3 length is 16 residues. Germline V gives CDR1 MGHRA, CDR2 YSYEKL. V gave up 2 bases and J gave up 1 base; unmatched junction bases: 3. CDR3 residues: CASSQTGTGGNYGYTF. CDR3 coding DNA: TGCGCCAGCAGCCAAACAGGGACAGGGGGTAACTATGGCTACACCTTC.

This clone occurred a few times. In nucleotides, the CDR3 is TGTGCCAGCAGCTTAGCCCGAGGGTCGGGCACTGAAGCTTTCTTT. Amino acids: CASSLARGSGTEAFF. The chain uses TRBV7-2 and TRBJ1-1; no clear D. CDR3 length: 15 amino acids. V lost 0 bases and J lost 4, with 12 bases in between. From germline, CDR1 is SGHTA and CDR2 FQGNSA.

The V and J genes are TRBV7-3 and TRBJ2-3; 11 bases line up with TRBD2. V was pared by 6 bases and J by 2 bases, with 4 bases of the junction left unmatched. Germline V gene lookup returns CDR1 SGHTA and CDR2 FQGTGA. CDR3 size: 15 residues. The chain's CDR3 is CASSFSGGVTDTQYF. Here the CDR3 DNA reads TGTGCCAGCAGTTTTAGCGGGGGGGTCACAGATACGCAGTATTTT.

The V gene is TRBV4-2, the J gene TRBJ1-4; a possible D gene is TRBD1 (5 bases). V shed 0 bases and J shed 3 bases, with 11 bases lying between them. This CDR3 has 16 residues. Germline CDR1 and CDR2: LGHNA and YNFKEQ. The CDR3 DNA reads as TGTGCCAGCAGCCAAGATCCAGGGCGTGCTAATGAAAAACTGTTTTTT. Translated: CASSQDPGRANEKLFF.

The CDR3 is CASSRTGGTEAFF. The CDR3 DNA reads as TGTGCCAGCAGTCGAACAGGGGGCACTGAAGCTTTCTTT. V gene TRBV12-3 or TRBV12-4 combines with J gene TRBJ1-1; TRBD1 matches at 8 bases. V was pared by 5 bases and J by 4 bases, with 3 bases of the junction left unmatched. The CDR3 runs 13 residues.

The chain combines TRBV6-5 with TRBJ1-1; D is unresolved. The CDR3 sequence is 14 residues long. V lost 2 bases and J 3 bases, leaving 10 bases between the germline ends. Germline values: CDR1 MNHEY, CDR2 SVGAGI. The CDR3 sequence is CASSYRGSDTEAFF. The CDR3, as DNA: TGTGCCAGCAGTTACCGGGGTTCGGACACTGAAGCTTTCTTT.

This clone turned up a few times. This chain uses TRBV4-3 with TRBJ2-3; D unresolved. With 4 bases removed from V and 0 bases from J, the gap between germline ends came to 5 bases. CDR3 length: 13 residues. Germline CDR1 reads LGHNA; CDR2 reads YSLEER. The CDR3 sequence: CASSRTSTDTQYF. The CDR3 DNA is TGCGCCAGCAGCCGCACTAGCACAGATACGCAGTATTTT.

This chain uses TRBV11-2 with TRBJ2-3; D may be TRBD1 (6 bases). Germline V gene sequence: CDR1 SGHAT, CDR2 FQNNGV. Trimming took off 2 bases at V and 1 base at J, with 13 bases between the two ends. The CDR3 is 16 residues long. The CDR3 region is CASSLLQGTRTDTQYF. DNA of the CDR3: TGTGCCAGCAGCTTACTACAGGGAACCCGCACAGATACGCAGTATTTT.

The DNA of the CDR3 is TGTGCCAGCAGCTTTATACAGGGAAGCCTTAATGAAAAACTGTTTTTT. Translating it yields CASSFIQGSLNEKLFF. The chain couples TRBV7-8 to TRBJ1-4, with D perhaps matching TRBD1 (6 bases). The CDR3 is 16 amino acids. V was trimmed by 3 bases and J by 4 bases, leaving 15 bases between them. From germline, CDR1 is SGHVS and CDR2 FQNEAQ. Looking up the rest from reference TRBV7-8 and TRBJ1-4 gives the full variable domain: GAGVSQSPRYKVAKRGQDVALRCDPISGHVSLFWYQQALGQGPEFLTYFQNEAQLDKSGLPSDRFFAERPEGSVSTLKIQRTQQEDSAVYLCASSFIQGSLNEKLFFGSGTQLSVL.

This clone is termed large. This rearrangement joins TRBV27 to TRBJ2-2, with 8 bases fitting TRBD2. The germline CDR1 and CDR2 sequences are MNHEY and SMNVEV (reference sequence). CDR3 size: 13 residues. V trimming: 5 bases; J trimming: 6 bases; junction bases outside the gene matches: 2. The CDR3 coding sequence is TGTGCCAGCAGTCCGACTAGCGCCGGGGAGCTGTTTTTT. Protein: CASSPTSAGELFF.

The chain carries TRBV28 and TRBJ1-5; 9 nucleotides match TRBD1. With 2 bases clipped from V and 4 bases from J, the junction kept 9 bases outside the gene matches. The CDR3 has 17 residues. Germline assignment: CDR1 MDHEN and CDR2 SYDVKM. The DNA for the CDR3 is TGTGCCAGCAGTTTAACGGGGACAGGGTTGGGGAATCAGCCCCAGCATTTT. Protein product: CASSLTGTGLGNQPQHF.

The chain joins TRBV20-1 to TRBJ1-2; a weak D match, TRBD1 (6 bases). Trimming cost V 8 bases and J 8 bases, with 12 bases left between them. The CDR3 spans 10 residues. Per the germline V gene, CDR1 is DFQATT and CDR2 is SNEGSKA (reference sequence). The CDR3 sequence is CSLPRGGYTF. CDR3 DNA sequence: TGCAGTCTTCCCAGGGGAGGCTACACCTTC.

The rearrangement uses TRBV18 and TRBJ1-3; D possibly corresponds to TRBD1 (5 bases). Germline V gene data show CDR1 as KGHSH and CDR2 as LQKENI. The V end lost 3 bases, the J end lost 0 bases, and 6 bases lay between the germline ends. The CDR3 length is 14 residues. CDR3 region: CASSPDSSGNTIYF. For the CDR3, the DNA is TGTGCCAGCTCACCCGACAGCTCTGGAAACACCATATATTTT. The variable domain in full, with the rest retrieved from reference TRBV18 and TRBJ1-3, is NAGVMQNPRHLVRRRGQEARLRCSPMKGHSHVYWYRQLPEEGLKFMVYLQKENIIDESGMPKERFSAEFPKEGPSILRIQQVVRGDSAAYFCASSPDSSGNTIYFGEGSWLTVV.

The genes are TRBV2 and TRBJ2-3, with a tentative D call TRBD2 (6 bases). This CDR3 comprises 14 residues. Trimming took off 6 bases at V and 2 bases at J, with 12 bases between the two ends. The germline gives CDR1 SNHLY, CDR2 FYNNEI. The CDR3 loop is CASSQRAVTDTQYF. The CDR3 DNA sequence: TGTGCCAGCAGCCAGCGGGCGGTCACAGATACGCAGTATTTT.

V gene TRBV7-6 combines with J gene TRBJ2-1, with 11 bases matching TRBD1. The CDR3 has 15 residues. CDR1 is SGHVS and CDR2 is FNYEAQ in the germline V gene. Trimming at V came to 0 bases and at J to 8 bases, leaving 3 bases not matched to a gene. Written as DNA, the CDR3 is TGTGCCAGCAGCTTAGCTGGACAGGGGGCCCATGAGCAGTTCTTC. Translating gives CASSLAGQGAHEQFF.

The V call is TRBV6-2 or TRBV6-3, the J call TRBJ2-3, with 10 nucleotides matching TRBD2. CDR1 is MNHEY, CDR2 SVGEGT, per germline. The CDR3 totals 16 residues. J was trimmed by 6 bases and V by 4 bases; bases with no gene match: 10. The DNA of the CDR3 is TGTGCCAGCAGTTCAAGGGGTAGCGGGGGGAAGGATACGCAGTATTTT. Translating gives CASSSRGSGGKDTQYF.

The J gene is TRBJ2-1, the V gene TRBV5-1; 8 bases agree with TRBD2. V dropped 0 bases and J dropped 3; count of bases not matched to a gene: 8. The germline CDR1 and CDR2 sequences are SGHRS and YFSETQ. CDR3 size: 17 residues. CDR3 sequence (DNA): TGCGCCAGCAGCTTGGCCCCGGGACTAGGAATCTACAATGAGCAGTTCTTC. It specifies CASSLAPGLGIYNEQFF. Drawing the rest from reference TRBV5-1 and TRBJ2-1, the complete variable domain is KAGVTQTPRYLIKTRGQQVTLSCSPISGHRSVSWYQQTPGQGLQFLFEYFSETQRNKGNFPGRFSGRQFSNSRSEMNVSTLELGDSALYLCASSLAPGLGIYNEQFFGPGTRLTVL.

This clone occurred once. The rearrangement uses TRBV12-5 and TRBJ1-2; D is undetermined. In germline, CDR1 is LGHNT, CDR2 FRNRAP. Trimming took off 0 bases at V and 8 bases at J, with 13 bases between the two ends. CDR3 length: 14 amino acids. The CDR3 DNA reads TGTGCTAGTGGTTTGGTCCGGGGAATGGGCGGCTACACCTTC. Translation: CASGLVRGMGGYTF.

V gene TRBV2 combines with J gene TRBJ2-2; TRBD2 agrees at 10 bases. Germline V gene data show CDR1 as SNHLY and CDR2 as FYNNEI. Trimming at V came to 6 bases and at J to 5 bases, leaving 9 bases not matched to a gene. This CDR3 has 16 residues. The CDR3 DNA reads TGTGCCAGCAGACCTCTAGCGGGAGAACGTACCGGGGAGCTGTTTTTT. This gives the protein CASRPLAGERTGELFF.

This chain joins TRBV5-6 and TRBJ1-1; 9 nucleotides agree with TRBD1. J lost 1 base, V lost 1 base, and 8 bases had no gene match. The CDR3 totals 17 residues. The germline V gene has CDR1 SGHDT and CDR2 YYEEEE. CDR3 DNA sequence: TGTGCCAGCAGCTTGCTCTACAGGGGGCCCTCGAACACTGAAGCTTTCTTT. Amino acid sequence: CASSLLYRGPSNTEAFF.

This clone has a single count. V and J are TRBV28 and TRBJ1-2; 8 bases align to TRBD1. The CDR3 has 16 residues. The junction had 15 bases not matched to a gene; V was cut back by 5 bases and J by 7 bases. Germline V lookup: CDR1 MDHEN, CDR2 SYDVKM. DNA of the CDR3: TGTGCCAGCAGTCCGCAGACAGGGGTGAAGTCTCGTGGCTACACCTTC. Its translation: CASSPQTGVKSRGYTF.

The chain joins TRBV4-2 to TRBJ1-2, with D unclear. The CDR3 extends over 14 amino acids. The germline CDR1 and CDR2 sequences are LGHNA and YNFKEQ. Trimming cost V 0 bases and J 4 bases, with 9 bases left between them. This CDR3 reads CASSQDIWAYGYTF. CDR3 nucleotide sequence: TGTGCCAGCAGCCAAGATATTTGGGCCTATGGCTACACCTTC.

V gene TRBV27 combines with J gene TRBJ1-1; 8 bases match TRBD1. Germline V gives CDR1 MNHEY, CDR2 SMNVEV (reference sequence). With V trimmed by 10 bases and J by 5 bases, 9 bases remained unmatched. The CDR3 loop spans 13 amino acids. The CDR3 region has the DNA TGTGCCACCCGGACAGGGTCGTCTACTGAAGCTTTCTTT. Encoded protein: CATRTGSSTEAFF.

The V and J genes are TRBV7-2 and TRBJ2-7; TRBD1 aligns across 8 bases. Unmatched junction bases numbered 9, after V lost 5 bases and J lost 6 bases. The CDR3 has 14 residues. CDR1 and CDR2 from the germline V gene are SGHTA and FQGNSA. The CDR3 coding sequence is TGTGCCAGCAGCCCAACCGGACAGGGTGTCGAGCAGTACTTC. This encodes CASSPTGQGVEQYF.